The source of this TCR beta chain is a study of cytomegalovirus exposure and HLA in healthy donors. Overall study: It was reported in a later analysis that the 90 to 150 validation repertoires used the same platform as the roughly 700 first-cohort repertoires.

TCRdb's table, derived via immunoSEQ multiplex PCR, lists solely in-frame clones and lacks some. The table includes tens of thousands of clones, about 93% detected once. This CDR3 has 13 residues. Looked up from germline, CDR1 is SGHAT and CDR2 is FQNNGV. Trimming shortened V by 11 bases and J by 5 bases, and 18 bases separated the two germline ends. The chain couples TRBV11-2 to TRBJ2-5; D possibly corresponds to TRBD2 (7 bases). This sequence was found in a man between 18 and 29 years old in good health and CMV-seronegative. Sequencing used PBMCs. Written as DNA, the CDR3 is TGTGCCGACGGTGGGGGGGCGGGGGAGACCCAGTACTTC. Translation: CADGGGAGETQYF.